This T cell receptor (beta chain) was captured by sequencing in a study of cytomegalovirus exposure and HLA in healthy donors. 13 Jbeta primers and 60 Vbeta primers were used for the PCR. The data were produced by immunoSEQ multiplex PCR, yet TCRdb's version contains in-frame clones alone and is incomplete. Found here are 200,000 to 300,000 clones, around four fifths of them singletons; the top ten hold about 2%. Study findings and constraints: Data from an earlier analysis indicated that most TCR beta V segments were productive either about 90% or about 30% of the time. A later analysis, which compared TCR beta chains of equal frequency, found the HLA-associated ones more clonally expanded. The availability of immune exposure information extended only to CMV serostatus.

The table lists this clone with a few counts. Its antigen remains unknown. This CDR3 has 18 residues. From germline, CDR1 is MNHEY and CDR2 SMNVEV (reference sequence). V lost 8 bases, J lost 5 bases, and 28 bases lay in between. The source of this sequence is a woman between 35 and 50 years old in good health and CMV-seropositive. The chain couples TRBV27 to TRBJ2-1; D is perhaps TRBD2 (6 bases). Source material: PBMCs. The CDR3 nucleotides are TGTGCCAGCTCTCGCGGGGTTATGGGACGACGGAAGAACAATGAGCAGTTCTTC. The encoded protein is CASSRGVMGRRKNNEQFF.